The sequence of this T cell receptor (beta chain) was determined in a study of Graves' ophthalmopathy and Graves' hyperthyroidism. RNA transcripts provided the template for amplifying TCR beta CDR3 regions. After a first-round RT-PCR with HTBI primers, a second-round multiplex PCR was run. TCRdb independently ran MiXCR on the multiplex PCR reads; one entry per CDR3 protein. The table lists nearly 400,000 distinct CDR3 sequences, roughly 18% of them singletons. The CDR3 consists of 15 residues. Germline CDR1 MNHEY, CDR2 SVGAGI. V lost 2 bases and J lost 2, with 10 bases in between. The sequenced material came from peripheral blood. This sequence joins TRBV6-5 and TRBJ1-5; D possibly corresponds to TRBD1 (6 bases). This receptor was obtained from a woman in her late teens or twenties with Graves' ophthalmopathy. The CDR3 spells CASSYRDTGNQPQHF. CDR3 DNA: TGTGCCAGCAGTTACAGGGACACCGGCAATCAGCCCCAGCATTTT.